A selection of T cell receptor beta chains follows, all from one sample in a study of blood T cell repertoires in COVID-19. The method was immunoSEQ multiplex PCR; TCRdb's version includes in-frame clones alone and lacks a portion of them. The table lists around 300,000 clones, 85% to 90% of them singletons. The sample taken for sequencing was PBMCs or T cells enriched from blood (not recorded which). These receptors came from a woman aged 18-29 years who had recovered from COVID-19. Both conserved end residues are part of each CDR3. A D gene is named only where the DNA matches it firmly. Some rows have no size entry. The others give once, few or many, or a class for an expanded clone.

cdr3_aa: CSAFQGYTIYF
cdr3_nt: TGCAGTGCCTTCCAGGGCTACACCATATATTTT
clone_size: -
cdr3_length: 11
v_call: TRBV20-1
j_call: TRBJ1-3
d_call: -

cdr3_aa: CASSLGRSSYNEQFF
cdr3_nt: TGTGCCAGCAGCTTAGGCAGAAGCTCCTACAATGAGCAGTTCTTC
clone_size: -
cdr3_length: 15
v_call: TRBV11-2
j_call: TRBJ2-1
d_call: -

cdr3_aa: CASSSLARETQYF
cdr3_nt: TGCGCCAGCAGCTCCCTAGCGCGAGAGACCCAGTACTTC
clone_size: once
cdr3_length: 13
v_call: TRBV5-1
j_call: TRBJ2-5
d_call: -

cdr3_aa: CASSRDWTRAHEQYF
cdr3_nt: TGCGCCAGCAGCCGGGATTGGACTAGGGCCCACGAGCAGTACTTC
clone_size: once
cdr3_length: 15
v_call: TRBV5-1
j_call: TRBJ2-7
d_call: TRBD2

cdr3_aa: CASSLGAGTSNTGELFF
cdr3_nt: TGCGCCAGCAGCTTGGGGGCCGGGACATCGAACACCGGGGAGCTGTTTTTT
clone_size: -
cdr3_length: 17
v_call: TRBV5-1
j_call: TRBJ2-2
d_call: -

cdr3_aa: CASSQSPTGSGNTIYF
cdr3_nt: TGCGCCAGCAGCCAATCCCCGACAGGGTCCGGAAACACCATATATTTT
clone_size: -
cdr3_length: 16
v_call: TRBV4-1
j_call: TRBJ1-3
d_call: TRBD1

cdr3_aa: CASSVGTGTGELFF
cdr3_nt: TGTGCCAGTAGTGTAGGGACAGGAACCGGGGAGCTGTTTTTT
clone_size: once
cdr3_length: 14
v_call: TRBV19
j_call: TRBJ2-2
d_call: TRBD1

cdr3_aa: CATSGTAFTGELFF
cdr3_nt: TGTGCCACTTCCGGGACAGCCTTCACCGGGGAGCTGTTTTTT
clone_size: -
cdr3_length: 14
v_call: TRBV19
j_call: TRBJ2-2
d_call: TRBD1

cdr3_aa: CASRHTRAEGYQETQYF
cdr3_nt: TGCGCCAGCAGACATACACGGGCGGAGGGGTACCAAGAGACCCAGTACTTC
clone_size: -
cdr3_length: 17
v_call: TRBV5-1
j_call: TRBJ2-5
d_call: -

cdr3_aa: CASSLQPHLQETQYF
cdr3_nt: TGTGCCAGCAGTCTCCAACCTCACTTGCAAGAGACCCAGTACTTC
clone_size: -
cdr3_length: 15
v_call: TRBV6-5
j_call: TRBJ2-5
d_call: -

cdr3_aa: CASRLTGGLTEAFF
cdr3_nt: TGTGCCAGCAGACTGACAGGGGGGCTCACTGAAGCTTTCTTT
clone_size: few
cdr3_length: 14
v_call: TRBV6-5
j_call: TRBJ1-1
d_call: TRBD1

cdr3_aa: CASSTGQVTYEQYF
cdr3_nt: TGTGCCAGTAGTACGGGACAGGTTACCTACGAGCAGTACTTC
clone_size: few
cdr3_length: 14
v_call: TRBV19
j_call: TRBJ2-7
d_call: TRBD1

cdr3_aa: CASAGQGTSFYGYTF
cdr3_nt: TGTGCCAGTGCTGGACAGGGGACTAGTTTCTATGGCTACACCTTC
clone_size: -
cdr3_length: 15
v_call: TRBV19
j_call: TRBJ1-2
d_call: TRBD1

cdr3_aa: CASRAGGNEKLFF
cdr3_nt: TGTGCCAGCAGAGCAGGGGGAAATGAAAAACTGTTTTTT
clone_size: -
cdr3_length: 13
v_call: TRBV2
j_call: TRBJ1-4
d_call: TRBD1

cdr3_aa: CASSSRGGENSPLHF
cdr3_nt: TGCGCCAGCAGTTCGAGGGGGGGCGAGAATTCACCCCTCCACTTT
clone_size: -
cdr3_length: 15
v_call: TRBV5-1
j_call: TRBJ1-6
d_call: -

cdr3_aa: CASSVGGQQETQYF
cdr3_nt: TGTGCCAGCAGCGTAGGAGGGCAACAAGAGACCCAGTACTTC
clone_size: -
cdr3_length: 14
v_call: TRBV9
j_call: TRBJ2-5
d_call: -

cdr3_aa: CASSLLGGGPSDTQYF
cdr3_nt: TGTGCCAGCAGCTTACTCGGGGGGGGGCCGTCAGATACGCAGTATTTT
clone_size: -
cdr3_length: 16
v_call: TRBV11-2
j_call: TRBJ2-3
d_call: TRBD2

cdr3_aa: CASSPILAGAYEQYF
cdr3_nt: TGCGCCAGCAGCCCAATTCTAGCGGGGGCCTACGAGCAGTACTTC
clone_size: -
cdr3_length: 15
v_call: TRBV4-1
j_call: TRBJ2-7
d_call: TRBD2

cdr3_aa: CASSERRGKFSYTF
cdr3_nt: TGTGCCAGTAGTGAGCGCAGGGGAAAGTTTAGCTACACCTTC
clone_size: few
cdr3_length: 14
v_call: TRBV19
j_call: TRBJ1-2
d_call: -

cdr3_aa: CASSEAPGIQETQYF
cdr3_nt: TGTGCCAGCAGTGAAGCGCCGGGGATCCAAGAGACCCAGTACTTC
clone_size: -
cdr3_length: 15
v_call: TRBV2
j_call: TRBJ2-5
d_call: -

cdr3_aa: CASSNRPGQGNEQYF
cdr3_nt: TGTGCCAGCAGCAACCGCCCGGGACAGGGGAACGAGCAGTACTTC
clone_size: once
cdr3_length: 15
v_call: TRBV21-1
j_call: TRBJ2-7
d_call: -

cdr3_aa: CASSPDRAGGELFF
cdr3_nt: TGTGCCAGCAGCCCCGACAGGGCGGGCGGGGAGCTGTTTTTT
clone_size: -
cdr3_length: 14
v_call: TRBV7-9
j_call: TRBJ2-2
d_call: TRBD1

cdr3_aa: CASSHFSGAGDTQYF
cdr3_nt: TGTGCCAGCAGCCACTTTAGCGGGGCGGGAGATACGCAGTATTTT
clone_size: -
cdr3_length: 15
v_call: TRBV7-6
j_call: TRBJ2-3
d_call: TRBD2

cdr3_aa: CASSPPGQAPGELFF
cdr3_nt: TGTGCCAGCAGCCCCCCGGGACAGGCCCCCGGGGAGCTGTTTTTT
clone_size: -
cdr3_length: 15
v_call: TRBV7-6
j_call: TRBJ2-2
d_call: TRBD1

cdr3_aa: CASSEGQGAWDTQYF
cdr3_nt: TGTGCCAGCAGTGAGGGACAGGGGGCTTGGGATACGCAGTATTTT
clone_size: -
cdr3_length: 15
v_call: TRBV2
j_call: TRBJ2-3
d_call: TRBD1

cdr3_aa: CASSPGGNTEAFF
cdr3_nt: TGCGCCAGCAGCCCAGGGGGGAACACTGAAGCTTTCTTT
clone_size: few
cdr3_length: 13
v_call: TRBV5-1
j_call: TRBJ1-1
d_call: TRBD1

cdr3_aa: CASSQEASSYNEQFF
cdr3_nt: TGCGCCAGCAGCCAAGAGGCTAGTTCCTACAATGAGCAGTTCTTC
clone_size: -
cdr3_length: 15
v_call: TRBV4-1
j_call: TRBJ2-1
d_call: -

cdr3_aa: CAISDPTGDYGYTF
cdr3_nt: TGTGCCATCAGTGACCCGACAGGTGACTATGGCTACACCTTC
clone_size: -
cdr3_length: 14
v_call: TRBV10-3
j_call: TRBJ1-2
d_call: -

cdr3_aa: CASSSFSGGADEQFF
cdr3_nt: TGTGCCAGCAGCTCGTTTAGCGGGGGGGCCGATGAGCAGTTCTTC
clone_size: -
cdr3_length: 15
v_call: TRBV7-9
j_call: TRBJ2-1
d_call: TRBD2